This paragraph covers one T cell receptor beta chain sequence. The hyperthyroidism patients had all been newly diagnosed, and their disease duration was under 2 months. Their ages ranged from 18 to 65 years. The data derive from a study of T cells in Graves' hyperthyroidism and ophthalmopathy. Authors of the study amplified TCR beta CDR3 regions from RNA transcripts. First-round RT-PCR of the TCR CDR3 relied on the HTBI primer set. Using its own MiXCR run on the multiplex PCR reads, TCRdb lists one record per CDR3 protein. Of 250,000 to 350,000 distinct CDR3 sequences in the sample, approximately 16% are singletons; the top ten hold approximately 35%. The origin of this receptor is a man aged 30 to 39 with Graves' hyperthyroidism. Specimen: blood.

The CDR3 nucleotides are TGTGCCAGCAGCGCCGGGACTAGCGGGGACAATGAGCAGTTCTTC. This sequence encodes CASSAGTSGDNEQFF. The V and J genes are TRBV7-9 and TRBJ2-1, with 13 bases lining up with TRBD2. From germline, CDR1 is SEHNR and CDR2 FQNEAQ (reference sequence). V shed 5 bases, J shed 5 bases, and the junction held 3 bases outside the gene matches. CDR3 length: 15 amino acids.